This record concerns one TCR beta chain sequence. Antigen: not known. The data derive from a study of cytomegalovirus exposure and HLA in healthy donors. Study information: From donors who were HLA-typed, an early data release held around 85 million unique TCRs. Study-wide results and limits: Presence/absence analysis assumed near-uniform sequencing depth across donors.

13 Jbeta primers and 60 Vbeta primers were used for the PCR. Sequencing was performed with immunoSEQ multiplex PCR; in TCRdb, only in-frame clones are kept and a portion is missing. This table holds about 180,000 clones, 84% found once. Sequenced: PBMCs. The origin of this receptor is a girl aged 2 to 9 in good health and CMV-seropositive.

The CDR3 loop reads CASRLSGNTEAFF. The CDR3 nucleotides are TGTGCCAGCAGGTTATCAGGGAACACTGAAGCTTTCTTT. V and J are TRBV6-1 and TRBJ1-1; D ambiguous. The V gene's germline CDR1 is MNHNS and CDR2 SASEGT. The CDR3 is 13 amino acids. V was cut by 6 bases and J by 1 base, with 9 bases left in between.